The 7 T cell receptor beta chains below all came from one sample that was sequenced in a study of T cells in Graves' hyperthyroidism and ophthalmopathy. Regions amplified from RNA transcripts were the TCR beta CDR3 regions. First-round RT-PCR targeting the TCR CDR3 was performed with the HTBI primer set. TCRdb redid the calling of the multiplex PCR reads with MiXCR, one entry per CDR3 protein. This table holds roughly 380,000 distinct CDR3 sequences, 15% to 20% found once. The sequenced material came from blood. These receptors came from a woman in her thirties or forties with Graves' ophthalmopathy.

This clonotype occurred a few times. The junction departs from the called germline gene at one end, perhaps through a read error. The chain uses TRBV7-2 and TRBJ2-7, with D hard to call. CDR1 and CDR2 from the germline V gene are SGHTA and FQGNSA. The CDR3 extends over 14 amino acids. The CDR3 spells CASSIAHGTYEQYF. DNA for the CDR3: TGTGCCAGCAGCATAGCACATGGAACCTACGAGCAGTACTTC.

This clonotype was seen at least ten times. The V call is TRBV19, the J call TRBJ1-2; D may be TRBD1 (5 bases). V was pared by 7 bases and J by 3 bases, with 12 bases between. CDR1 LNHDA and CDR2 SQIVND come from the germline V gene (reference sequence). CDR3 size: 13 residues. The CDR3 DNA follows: TGTGCCAGTACCCCAGGGCTCGACTATGGCTACACCTTC. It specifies CASTPGLDYGYTF.

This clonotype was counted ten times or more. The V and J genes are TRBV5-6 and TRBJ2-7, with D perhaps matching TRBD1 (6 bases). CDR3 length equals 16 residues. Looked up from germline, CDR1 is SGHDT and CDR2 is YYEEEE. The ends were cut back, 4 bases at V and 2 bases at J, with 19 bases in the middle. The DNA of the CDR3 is TGTGCCAGCAGCCCCGGCCCCAGGGGAAGGGCCTACGAGCAGTACTTC. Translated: CASSPGPRGRAYEQYF.

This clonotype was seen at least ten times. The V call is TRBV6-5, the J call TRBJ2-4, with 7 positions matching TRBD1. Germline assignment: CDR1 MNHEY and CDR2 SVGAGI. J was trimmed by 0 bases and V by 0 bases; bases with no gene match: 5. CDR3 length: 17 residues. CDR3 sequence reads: CASSYSWPGGAKNIQYF. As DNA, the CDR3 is TGTGCCAGCAGTTACTCATGGCCAGGGGGAGCCAAAAACATTCAGTACTTC.

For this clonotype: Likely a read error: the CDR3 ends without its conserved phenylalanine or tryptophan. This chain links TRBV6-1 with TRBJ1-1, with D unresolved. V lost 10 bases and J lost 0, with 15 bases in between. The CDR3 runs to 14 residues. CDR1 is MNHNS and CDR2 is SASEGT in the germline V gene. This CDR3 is CANSPTALNTEAFI. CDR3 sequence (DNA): TGTGCCAACTCTCCAACAGCCCTGAACACTGAAGCTTTCATT.

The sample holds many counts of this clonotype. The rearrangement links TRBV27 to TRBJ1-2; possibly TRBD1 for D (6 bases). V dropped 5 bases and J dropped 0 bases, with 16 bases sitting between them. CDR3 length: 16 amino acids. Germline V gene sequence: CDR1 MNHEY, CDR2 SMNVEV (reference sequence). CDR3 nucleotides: TGTGCCAGCAGTCCCCGTAAGGACAGCACTAACTATGGCTACACCTTC. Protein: CASSPRKDSTNYGYTF.

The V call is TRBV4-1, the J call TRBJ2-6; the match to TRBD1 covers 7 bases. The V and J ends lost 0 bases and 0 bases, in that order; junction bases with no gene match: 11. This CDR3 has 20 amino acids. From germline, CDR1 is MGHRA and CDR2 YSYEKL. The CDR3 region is CASSQDPAGGTSSGANVLTF. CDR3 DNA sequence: TGCGCCAGCAGCCAAGATCCCGCAGGGGGAACGAGCTCTGGGGCCAACGTCCTGACTTTC.